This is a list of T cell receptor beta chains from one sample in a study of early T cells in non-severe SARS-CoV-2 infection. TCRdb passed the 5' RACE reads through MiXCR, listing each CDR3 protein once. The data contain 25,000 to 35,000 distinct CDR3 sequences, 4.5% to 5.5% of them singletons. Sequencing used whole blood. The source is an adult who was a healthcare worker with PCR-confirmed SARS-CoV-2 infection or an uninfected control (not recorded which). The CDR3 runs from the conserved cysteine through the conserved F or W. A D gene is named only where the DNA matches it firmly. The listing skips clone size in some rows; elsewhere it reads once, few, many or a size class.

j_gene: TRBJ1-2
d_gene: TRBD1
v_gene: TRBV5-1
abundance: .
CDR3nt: TGCGCCAGCAGCTTGGGACAGGGACTAGGAGGCTACACCTTC
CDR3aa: CASSLGQGLGGYTF

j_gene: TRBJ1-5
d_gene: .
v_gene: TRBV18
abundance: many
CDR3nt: TGTGCCAGCTCACCACAGTCCGGAACAGTTGAAAATCAGCCCCAGCATTTT
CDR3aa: CASSPQSGTVENQPQHF

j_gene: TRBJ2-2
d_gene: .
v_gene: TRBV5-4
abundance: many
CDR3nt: TGTGCCAGCAGCTTGAAACTAGCGAACACCGGGGAGCTGTTTTTT
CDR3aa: CASSLKLANTGELFF

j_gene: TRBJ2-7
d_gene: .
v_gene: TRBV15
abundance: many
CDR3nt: TGTGCCACCAGCAGAGGGGCAGGGCCCTACGAGCAGTACTTC
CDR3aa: CATSRGAGPYEQYF

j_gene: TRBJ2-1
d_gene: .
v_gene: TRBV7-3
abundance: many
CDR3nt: TGTGCCAGCAGCTCCTCCCTCCTATCGGGAGGAGGGGGTTATGAGCAGTTCTTC
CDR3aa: CASSSSLLSGGGGYEQFF

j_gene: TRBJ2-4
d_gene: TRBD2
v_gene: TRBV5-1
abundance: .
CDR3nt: TGCGCCAGCAGCCCCGGAGCGGGAGAGGCCAAAAACATTCAGTACTTC
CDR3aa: CASSPGAGEAKNIQYF

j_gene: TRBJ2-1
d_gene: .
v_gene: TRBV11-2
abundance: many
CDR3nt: TGTGCCAGCAGCCCTCCGGGGGGCAGGTACAATGAGCAGTTCTTC
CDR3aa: CASSPPGGRYNEQFF

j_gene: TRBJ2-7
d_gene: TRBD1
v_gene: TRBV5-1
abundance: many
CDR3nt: TGCGCCAGCAGCCGACAGGGTCTCAGCGGCGAGCAGTACTTC
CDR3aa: CASSRQGLSGEQYF

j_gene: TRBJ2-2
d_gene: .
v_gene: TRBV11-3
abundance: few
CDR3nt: TGTGCCAGCAGCTTAGAAAGAGGGGGGGAGCTGTTTTTT
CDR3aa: CASSLERGGELFF

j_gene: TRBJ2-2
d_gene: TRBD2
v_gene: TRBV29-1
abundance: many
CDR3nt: TGCAGCGTTGATCCCAGCGGGAGGGCCGACGGGGAGCTGTTTTTT
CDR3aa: CSVDPSGRADGELFF

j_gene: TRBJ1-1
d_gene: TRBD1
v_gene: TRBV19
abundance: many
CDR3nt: TGTGCCAGTAGTACCCGGACAGGGAGTATCTACACTGAAGCTTTCTTT
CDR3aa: CASSTRTGSIYTEAFF

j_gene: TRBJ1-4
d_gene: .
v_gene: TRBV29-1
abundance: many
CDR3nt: TGCAGCGTTGAAGGCAGGGGTAGTGAAAAACTGTTTTTT
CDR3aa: CSVEGRGSEKLFF

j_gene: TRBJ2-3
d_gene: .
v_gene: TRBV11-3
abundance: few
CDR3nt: TGTGCCAGCCGAGGAGATACGCAGTATTTT
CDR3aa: CASRGDTQYF

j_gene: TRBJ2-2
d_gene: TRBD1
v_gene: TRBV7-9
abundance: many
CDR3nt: TGTGCCAGCAGCCAACAGGGGACCGGGGAGCTGTTTTTT
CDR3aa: CASSQQGTGELFF

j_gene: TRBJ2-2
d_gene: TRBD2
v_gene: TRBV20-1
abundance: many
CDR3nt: TGCAGTGCTCTCCCAAGCGGGAGGGGAACCGGGGAGCTGTTTTTT
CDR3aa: CSALPSGRGTGELFF

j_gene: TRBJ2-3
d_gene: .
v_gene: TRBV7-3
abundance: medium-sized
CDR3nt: TGTGCCAGCAGCTCTGGTTCATACCGCACAGATACGCAGTATTTT
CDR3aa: CASSSGSYRTDTQYF

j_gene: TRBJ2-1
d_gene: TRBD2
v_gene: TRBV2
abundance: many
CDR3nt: TGTGCCAGCAGGGAACGGCGGACTAGCGGGATGGATGAGCAGTTCTTC
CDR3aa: CASRERRTSGMDEQFF

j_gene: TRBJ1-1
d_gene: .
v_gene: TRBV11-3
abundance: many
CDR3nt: TGTGCCAGCAGCTTCGAGGGTTTTGGGGACACTGAAGCTTTCTTT
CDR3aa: CASSFEGFGDTEAFF

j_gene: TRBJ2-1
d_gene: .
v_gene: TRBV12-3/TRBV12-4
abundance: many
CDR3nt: TGTGCCAGCAGTTTAGTGGGGGGCAGCCTAAGAAGGCAGTTCTTC
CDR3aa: CASSLVGGSLRRQFF

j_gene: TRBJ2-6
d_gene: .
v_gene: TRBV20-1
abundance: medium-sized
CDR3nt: TGCAGTGCTCTGGGCAGGGGAACCCCTGGGGCCAACGTCCTGACTTTC
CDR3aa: CSALGRGTPGANVLTF

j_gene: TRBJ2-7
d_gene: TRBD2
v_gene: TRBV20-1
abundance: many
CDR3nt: TGCAGTGCTAGACCCCCAGCTAGCGGGGGACCCTACGAGCAGTACTTC
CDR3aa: CSARPPASGGPYEQYF

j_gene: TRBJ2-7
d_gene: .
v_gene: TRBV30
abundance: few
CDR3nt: TGTGCCTGGACAGGGGATACCTACGAGCAGTACTTC
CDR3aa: CAWTGDTYEQYF

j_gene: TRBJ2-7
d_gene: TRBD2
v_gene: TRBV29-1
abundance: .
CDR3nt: TGCAGCGCTCGAGAGGGACTAGCGGGAAGGTACGAGCAGTACTTC
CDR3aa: CSAREGLAGRYEQYF

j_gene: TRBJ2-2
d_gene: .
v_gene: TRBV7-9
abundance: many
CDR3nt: TGTGCCAGCAGCTTAGAACCTTGGGGCCTAACCGCCGGGGAGCTGTTTTTT
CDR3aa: CASSLEPWGLTAGELFF

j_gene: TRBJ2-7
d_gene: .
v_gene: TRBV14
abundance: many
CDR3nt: TGTGCCAGCAGCCCACGTGGCAGAGGGAACCCTTACGAGCAGTACTTC
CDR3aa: CASSPRGRGNPYEQYF

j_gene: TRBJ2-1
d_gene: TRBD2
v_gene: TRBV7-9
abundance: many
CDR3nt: TGTGCCAGCAGCTCTAGCGGGGGGCACAATGAGCAGTTCTTC
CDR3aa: CASSSSGGHNEQFF

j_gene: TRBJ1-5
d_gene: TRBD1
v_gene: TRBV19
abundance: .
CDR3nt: TGTGCCAGTAGTATAGGGACAGGGATCAATCAGCCCCAGCATTTT
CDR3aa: CASSIGTGINQPQHF

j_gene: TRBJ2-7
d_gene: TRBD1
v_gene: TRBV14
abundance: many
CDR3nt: TGTGCCAGCAGCCGGACAGGGCGGTACGAGCAGTACTTC
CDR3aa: CASSRTGRYEQYF

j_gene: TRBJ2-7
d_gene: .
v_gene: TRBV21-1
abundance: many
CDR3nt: TGTGCCAGCAGCAAGGGCACCCCCTACGAGCAGTACTTC
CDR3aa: CASSKGTPYEQYF

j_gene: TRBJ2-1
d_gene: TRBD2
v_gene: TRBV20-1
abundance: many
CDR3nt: TGCAGTGCTAGGAAGCAGAAGCGGGGGAGCTACAATGAGCAGTTCTTC
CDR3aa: CSARKQKRGSYNEQFF

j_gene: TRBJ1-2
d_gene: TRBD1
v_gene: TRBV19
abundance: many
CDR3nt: TGTGCCAGTAGTATAAATGGGGGACAGGGGAACTATGGCTACACCTTC
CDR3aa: CASSINGGQGNYGYTF

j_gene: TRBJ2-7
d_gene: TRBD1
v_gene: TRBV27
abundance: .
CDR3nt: TGTGCCAGCACCGGGACAGACTACGAGCAGTACTTC
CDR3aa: CASTGTDYEQYF

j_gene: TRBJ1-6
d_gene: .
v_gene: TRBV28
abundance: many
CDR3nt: TGTGCCAGCAGGCCCCAGCCGTGGGGCTTTAGATATAATTCACCCCTCCACTTT
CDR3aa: CASRPQPWGFRYNSPLHF

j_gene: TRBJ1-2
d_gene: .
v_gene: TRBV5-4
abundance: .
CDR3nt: TGTGCCAGCAGCTTATACGGCCTTGACTATGGCTACACCTTC
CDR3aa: CASSLYGLDYGYTF

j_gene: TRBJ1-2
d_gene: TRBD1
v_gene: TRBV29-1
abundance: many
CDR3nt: TGCAGCGTGGCCACAGGGGATCGGGGCTACACCTTC
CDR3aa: CSVATGDRGYTF

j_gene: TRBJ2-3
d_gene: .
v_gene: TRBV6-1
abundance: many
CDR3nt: TGTGCCAGCACCCTAAGTATGGGCGGCACAGATACGCAGTATTTT
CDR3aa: CASTLSMGGTDTQYF

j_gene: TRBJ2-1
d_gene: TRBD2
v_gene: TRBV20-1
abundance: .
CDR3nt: TGCAGTGCTAGAGCGGGAGTAGCGGGAGGGTCTGAGCAGTTCTTC
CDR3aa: CSARAGVAGGSEQFF

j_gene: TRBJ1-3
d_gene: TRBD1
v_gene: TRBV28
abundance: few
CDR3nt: TGTGCCAGCAGTGGGATCCCGGGGACAGGGGTCGGAAACACCATATATTTT
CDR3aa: CASSGIPGTGVGNTIYF

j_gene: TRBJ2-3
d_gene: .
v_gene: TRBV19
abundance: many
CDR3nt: TGTGCCAGTAGTATAGGTGCGCTAGTCGCGGTAGATACGCAGTATTTT
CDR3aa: CASSIGALVAVDTQYF

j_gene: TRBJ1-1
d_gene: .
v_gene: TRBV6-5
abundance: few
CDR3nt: TGTGCCAGCAGTCCCCTACAGGGTACGGGCACTGAAGCTTTCTTT
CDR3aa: CASSPLQGTGTEAFF

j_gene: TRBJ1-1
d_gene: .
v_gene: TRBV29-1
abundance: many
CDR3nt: TGCAGCGTTGGGGAGAGGGGCACTGAAGCTTTCTTT
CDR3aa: CSVGERGTEAFF

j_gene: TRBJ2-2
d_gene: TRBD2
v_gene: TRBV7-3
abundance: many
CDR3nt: TGTGCCAGCAGCTTCCGGGGGGTGAACACCGGGGAGCTGTTTTTT
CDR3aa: CASSFRGVNTGELFF

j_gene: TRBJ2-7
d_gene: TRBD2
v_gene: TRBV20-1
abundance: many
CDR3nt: TGCAGTGCTATTCGTTATCCGAGCGGGAGGGCCTACGAGCAGTACTTC
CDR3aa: CSAIRYPSGRAYEQYF

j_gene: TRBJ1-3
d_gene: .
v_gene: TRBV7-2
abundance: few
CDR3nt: TGTGCCAGCAGCTTAGGACGACTTGGTGGAAACACCATATATTTT
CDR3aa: CASSLGRLGGNTIYF

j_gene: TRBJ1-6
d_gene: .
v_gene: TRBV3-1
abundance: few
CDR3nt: TGTGCCAGCAGCCAAGAAGGCGGTTCTCATAATTCACCCCTCCACTTT
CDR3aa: CASSQEGGSHNSPLHF

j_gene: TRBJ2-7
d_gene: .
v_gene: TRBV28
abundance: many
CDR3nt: TGTGCCAGCAGCCGGTTTAGGGGTAACTACGAGCAGTACTTC
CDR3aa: CASSRFRGNYEQYF

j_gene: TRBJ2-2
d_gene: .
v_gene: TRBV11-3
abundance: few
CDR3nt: TGTGCCAGCAGCTTTCCGTTTTCGGGGGAAGCAATGGTTAGGAGTCCCGGGGAGCTGTTTTTT
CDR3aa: CASSFPFSGEAMVRSPGELFF

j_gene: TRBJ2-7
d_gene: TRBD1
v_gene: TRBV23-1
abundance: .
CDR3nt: TGCGCCAGCAATCAAAGTAGGACAGGATCCTACGAGCAGTACTTC
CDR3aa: CASNQSRTGSYEQYF

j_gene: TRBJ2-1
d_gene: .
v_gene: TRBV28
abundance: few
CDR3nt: .
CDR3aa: CASSTSGLQYNEQFF

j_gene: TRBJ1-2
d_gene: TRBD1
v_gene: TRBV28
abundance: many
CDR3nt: TGTGCCAGCAGTGATGGACAGGGGTATAACTATGGCTACACCTTC
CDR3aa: CASSDGQGYNYGYTF

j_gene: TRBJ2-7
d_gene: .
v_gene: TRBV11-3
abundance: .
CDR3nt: TGTGCCAGCAGCTTAGGTGGTCGAACGCTGGGCGAGCAGTACTTC
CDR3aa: CASSLGGRTLGEQYF

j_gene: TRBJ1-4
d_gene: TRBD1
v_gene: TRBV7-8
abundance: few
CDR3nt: TGTGCCAGCAGCTTTAGGAGGGACAGACTTAATGAAAAACTGTTTTTT
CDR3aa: CASSFRRDRLNEKLFF

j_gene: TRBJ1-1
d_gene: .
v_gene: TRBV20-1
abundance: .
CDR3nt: TGCAGTGCCCAACAGGACCCGAACACTGAAGCTTTCTTT
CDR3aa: CSAQQDPNTEAFF

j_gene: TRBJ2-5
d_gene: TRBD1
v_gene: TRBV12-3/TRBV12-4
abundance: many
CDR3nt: TGTGCCAGCAGCTCGGACAGGAGGACGACCCAGTACTTC
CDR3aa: CASSSDRRTTQYF